This TCR beta chain is from a study of shared clonotypes between healthy human individuals. The naive CD8 fraction comprised CD45RO-negative cells positively selected for CCR7 and excluded terminally differentiated effector memory CD45RA+ cells. Produced via immunoSEQ multiplex PCR; TCRdb's table is partial and in-frame only. The table records around 2,100,000 clones, approximately 94% of them present only once. This CDR3 region has 16 residues. Trimming took off 7 bases at V and 1 base at J, with 20 bases between the two ends. The germline V gene encodes CDR1 SGDLS and CDR2 YYNGEE. Sequences were obtained from naive CD8+ T cells sorted from blood. This receptor was obtained from a man in his late teens or twenties in good health. The chain is built from TRBV9 and TRBJ1-2, with D possibly TRBD1 on 6 matching bases. CDR3 loop: CASSASWDIYNYGYTF. CDR3 nucleotides: TGTGCCAGCTCGGCTTCTTGGGACATTTATAACTATGGCTACACCTTC.